Given below is one TCR beta chain in context. These data come from a study of blood T cell repertoires in COVID-19. In the study overall: COVID-19 samples from acute and convalescent phases originated in the United States, Italy and Spain. The analysed material was cDNA or gDNA that came from T cells, B-cell-depleted T cells, or PBMCs.

Patients of the Seattle cohort, enrolled during active infection, were followed longitudinally. Original analysis: Scientists estimated how many nucleated cells there were by amplifying reference gene primers. The table came from immunoSEQ multiplex PCR; TCRdb's copy has only in-frame clones and leaves some out. D and trimming were read from the DNA, whereas the V and J calls and clone size are those reported in that table. Of about 140,000 clones in the sample, about nine tenths were seen once. The sequence came from a human donor with COVID-19, enrolled during active disease. The donor label of this sample is uncertain. Sequencing was carried out using peripheral blood.

CDR3 region: CASSVDLEGYEQYF. Here the CDR3 DNA reads TGTGCCAGCAGCGTAGATCTTGAGGGTTACGAGCAGTACTTC. The chain has TRBV9 and TRBJ2-7; the D gene is possibly TRBD2 (5 bases). Germline CDR1 and CDR2: SGDLS and YYNGEE. The V end lost 0 bases, the J end lost 4 bases, and 11 bases lay between the germline ends. The CDR3 extends over 14 amino acids.